This T cell receptor beta chain was found in a study of shared clonotypes between healthy human individuals. A note on this clone: The antigen remains unidentified.

Study conclusions and caveats: Generation probability values for non-shared clonotypes were lower than those for clonotypes shared by all four donors. Genetic and exposure-history diversity was limited by the few donors. Clonotype sharing levels among donors were expected to vary with sequencing depth.

CD45RO+ cells joined CCR7-negative CD45RA+ TemRA cells to form CD8 memory. This table comes from immunoSEQ multiplex PCR, and its TCRdb copy is limited to in-frame clones, with some not included. The top ten hold approximately 35% of the sample, which has 650,000 to 700,000 clones, less than 95% seen once. The CDR3 is 16 residues long. From germline, CDR1 is MGHDK and CDR2 SYGVNS. The specimen sequenced was memory CD8+ T cells from PBMCs. Subset here: CD45RO+ cells pooled with CCR7-negative TemRA cells. The V gene is TRBV25-1, the J gene TRBJ2-5, with 8 bases fitting TRBD2. The J call may be incorrect, as the DNA end agrees better with TRBJ2-7. The sequence was collected from a man in his late teens or twenties in good health. Some clones in this sample may be carry-over from other donors' samples. The CDR3 sequence is CASSKISGTWTYEQYF. In nucleotides, the CDR3 is TGTGCCAGCAGTAAGATTAGCGGGACCTGGACCTACGAGCAGTACTTC.